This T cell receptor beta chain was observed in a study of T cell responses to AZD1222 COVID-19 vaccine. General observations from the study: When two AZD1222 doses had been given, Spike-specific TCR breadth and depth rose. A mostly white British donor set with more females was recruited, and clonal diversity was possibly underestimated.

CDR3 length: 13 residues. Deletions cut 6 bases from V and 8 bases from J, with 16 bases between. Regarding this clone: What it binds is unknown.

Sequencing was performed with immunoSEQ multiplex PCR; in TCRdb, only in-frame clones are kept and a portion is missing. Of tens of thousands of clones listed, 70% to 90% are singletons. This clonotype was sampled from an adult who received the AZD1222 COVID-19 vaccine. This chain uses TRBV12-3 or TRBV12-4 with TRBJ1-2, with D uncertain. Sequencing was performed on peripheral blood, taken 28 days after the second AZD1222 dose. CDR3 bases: TGTGCCAGCAGCCCCCAGGAGGGATTAGGCTACACCTTC. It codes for CASSPQEGLGYTF.